The 23 T cell receptor beta chains given below trace back to one sample, sequenced in a study of T cells after yellow fever vaccination (dated by TCRdb to about 2019). Library construction relied on 5' RACE. Instrument on record: Illumina HiSeq 2500. The public reads were quality trimmed at Q25 with fastp and then assembled into clones with MiXCR by TCRdb, keeping productive beta chains. Every entry covers one CDR3 protein and lists the most common genes and DNA from its rows. The sample table contains about 85,000 distinct CDR3 sequences; only one count was recorded for 10% to 15% of them. Of the sample, around 23% is held by the ten largest clones. The intended sense of this specimen's treatment or condition label: live attenuated yellow fever vaccine strain. Material: CD8+ T cells not binding an NS4B(214-222) dextramer, sorted from PBMCs, obtained less than 25 days after the first yellow fever vaccination. The cell subset or site label, read with the paper, signifies: NS4B epitope dextramer-negative CD8 T cells. All receptors derive from a man between 18 and 29 years old who received the YFV17D yellow fever vaccine.

This clonotype was counted only a few times. The V and J genes are TRBV28 and TRBJ1-5; D is uncertain. Germline-derived CDR1 and CDR2 are MDHEN and SYDVKM. CDR3 length: 15 residues. Trimming removed 2 bases at V and 0 bases at J, with 8 bases between. The CDR3 loop is CASSLGANSNQPQHF. The CDR3 DNA follows: TGTGCCAGCAGTTTAGGAGCCAATAGCAATCAGCCCCAGCATTTT.

This chain links TRBV6-4 with TRBJ2-2, with 8 bases matching TRBD1. CDR1 and CDR2 (germline): MRHNA, SNTAGT. J gave up 4 bases and V 6 bases, and 4 bases lay outside the gene matches. The CDR3 length is 14 residues. CDR3 sequence: CASRRTGLTGELFF. The DNA of the CDR3 is TGTGCCAGCAGACGGACAGGGCTCACCGGGGAGCTGTTTTTT.

In its sample, this clonotype was seen a few times. V gene TRBV27 combines with J gene TRBJ1-6; D not resolved. Germline V gene data show CDR1 as MNHEY and CDR2 as SMNVEV (reference sequence). The CDR3 contains 12 residues. V shed 3 bases and J shed 9 bases, with 6 bases lying between them. For the CDR3, the DNA is TGTGCCAGCAGTTTTGGTGGTTCACCCCTCCACTTT. Protein product: CASSFGGSPLHF.

V and J are TRBV7-3 and TRBJ2-7, with D unresolved. Germline V gene lookup returns CDR1 SGHTA and CDR2 FQGTGA. The CDR3 spans 11 residues. The CDR3 is CASSVTYEQYV. In DNA form, the CDR3 reads TGTGCCAGCAGCGTAACCTACGAGCAGTACGTC.

This chain links TRBV7-3 with TRBJ2-2; weak D call: TRBD2 (6 bases). This CDR3 has 13 amino acids. V lost 4 bases and J 5 bases, leaving 8 bases between the germline ends. The germline V gene encodes CDR1 SGHTA and CDR2 FQGTGA. The CDR3 loop is CASSSGLTGELFF. The CDR3 DNA reads TGTGCCAGCAGCTCCGGACTAACCGGGGAGCTGTTTTTT.

This clonotype came up a few times. The chain joins TRBV5-1 to TRBJ2-5; D is possibly TRBD2 (6 bases). The length of the CDR3 is 13 residues. Trimming removed 5 bases at V and 2 bases at J, with 10 bases between. Per germline, CDR1 SGHRS and CDR2 YFSETQ. The CDR3 sequence is CASSSGEQETQYF. CDR3 DNA: TGCGCCAGCAGTTCGGGGGAGCAAGAGACCCAGTACTTC.

The sample holds a few counts of this clonotype. This chain joins TRBV7-6 and TRBJ1-3; TRBD1 is a possible D gene (6 bases). This CDR3 region has 14 residues. Per the germline V gene, CDR1 is SGHVS and CDR2 is FNYEAQ. V lost 8 bases and J 1 base, leaving 12 bases between the germline ends. CDR3: CASGEGGSGNTIYF. The CDR3 DNA reads TGTGCCAGCGGGGAAGGGGGTTCTGGAAACACCATATATTTT.

This clonotype was observed a few times. The chain recombines TRBV7-7 with TRBJ2-1; D call uncertain. Germline V gives CDR1 SSHAT, CDR2 FNYEAQ (reference sequence). V lost 0 bases, J lost 0 bases, and 6 bases lay in between. The CDR3 is made up of 15 amino acids. CDR3 region: CASSLASSSYNEQFF. CDR3 sequence (DNA): TGTGCCAGCAGCTTAGCCTCGAGCTCCTACAATGAGCAGTTCTTC.

This clonotype was counted only a few times. This sequence joins TRBV27 and TRBJ1-5; 9 bases are a match to TRBD1. The CDR3 is 17 amino acids. V gave up 6 bases and J gave up 8 bases; unmatched junction bases: 17. Per the germline V gene, CDR1 is MNHEY and CDR2 is SMNVEV (reference sequence). The CDR3 DNA reads TGTGCCAGCAGCCTTATTAGGTCGGGACAGGGAGTGGAGCCCCAGCATTTT. Protein: CASSLIRSGQGVEPQHF.

This rearrangement joins TRBV23-1 to TRBJ2-7; no clear D. TRBV23-1 is known as an ORF, though its function is uncertain. Between the trimmed V and J ends, which lost 4 bases and 0 bases, there was a span of 7 bases. The CDR3 covers 13 residues. The CDR3 DNA sequence: TGCGCCAGCAGTCGGAACAGCTCCTACGAGCAGTACGTC. It codes for CASSRNSSYEQYV.

This clonotype has only a few counts. J is TRBJ2-5 and V is TRBV6-2 or TRBV6-3; 9 bases align to TRBD1. This CDR3 comprises 17 residues. Germline CDR1 MNHEY, CDR2 SVGEGT. Trimming cost V 4 bases and J 2 bases; bases outside gene matches: 11. CDR3 residues: CASSFPRTGVSQETQYF. Written as DNA, the CDR3 is TGTGCCAGCAGTTTCCCACGGACAGGGGTTTCACAAGAGACCCAGTACTTC.

This clonotype occurred a few times. The CDR3 DNA sequence: TGTGCCAGCAGCCCACCGGGTGGGATAGACGAGCAGTTCTTC. Its translation: CASSPPGGIDEQFF. This chain connects TRBV7-6 to TRBJ2-1; D is unresolved. This CDR3 is 14 amino acids long. From germline, CDR1 is SGHVS and CDR2 FNYEAQ. Deletions cut 5 bases from V and 10 bases from J, with 18 bases between.

This chain connects TRBV10-1 to TRBJ2-7; D is ambiguous. CDR1 and CDR2 (germline): WNHNN, SYGVQD (reference sequence). Deletions cut 4 bases from V and 2 bases from J, with 12 bases between. The CDR3 runs 14 residues. The CDR3 protein is CASSAGRATYEQYF. The CDR3 nucleotides read TGCGCCAGCAGTGCAGGCCGAGCTACCTACGAGCAGTACTTC.

The CDR3 loop reads CASSPDRTPYGYTF. DNA of the CDR3: TGCGCCAGCAGCCCTGACAGGACACCATATGGCTACACCTTC. V gene TRBV5-1 combines with J gene TRBJ1-2; tentative D call: TRBD1 (6 bases). Trimming stripped 4 bases from V and 5 bases from J, with 15 bases between. The germline V gene has CDR1 SGHRS and CDR2 YFSETQ. The CDR3 is 14 amino acids. The full variable domain, its missing parts supplied by reference TRBV5-1 and TRBJ1-2, is KAGVTQTPRYLIKTRGQQVTLSCSPISGHRSVSWYQQTPGQGLQFLFEYFSETQRNKGNFPGRFSGRQFSNSRSEMNVSTLELGDSALYLCASSPDRTPYGYTFGSGTRLTVV.

This clonotype came up many times. V gene TRBV7-2 combines with J gene TRBJ2-2; D is ambiguous. Germline CDR1 is SGHTA and CDR2 is FQGNSA. The CDR3 extends over 15 amino acids. Trimming stripped 5 bases from V and 3 bases from J, with 13 bases between. The CDR3 coding sequence is TGTGCCAGCAGCGTCGACCGTTACTACACCGGGGAGCTGTTTTTT. It is translated as CASSVDRYYTGELFF.

This sequence joins TRBV7-9 and TRBJ1-2; TRBD1 agrees at 7 bases. J lost 3 bases, V lost 3 bases, and 4 bases had no gene match. CDR3 size: 14 residues. Germline V gene lookup returns CDR1 SEHNR and CDR2 FQNEAQ (reference sequence). The CDR3 loop is CASSLAGGYYGYTF. In DNA, the CDR3 is TGTGCCAGCAGCTTGGCAGGGGGGTACTATGGCTACACCTTC.

This chain links TRBV6-5 with TRBJ2-7, with 7 bases matching TRBD1. Germline CDR1 and CDR2: MNHEY and SVGAGI. The V gene end was trimmed by 3 bases and the J gene end by 5 bases; junction bases not matched to a gene: 13. The CDR3 has 16 residues. The CDR3 DNA reads as TGTGCCAGCAGTTATTCCCGGACAGGCGGTTTCGACGAGCAGTACGTC. Translated, it gives CASSYSRTGGFDEQYV.

Many counts were recorded for this clonotype. The chain is built from TRBV28 and TRBJ1-2; no reliable D call. Germline lookup yields CDR1 MDHEN and CDR2 SYDVKM. With 6 bases removed from V and 0 bases from J, the gap between germline ends came to 11 bases. The CDR3 extends over 14 amino acids. The CDR3 sequence: CASSPLGSNYGYTF. The CDR3 bases are TGTGCCAGCAGCCCGCTGGGGTCTAACTATGGCTACACCTTC.

The rearrangement links TRBV6-2 or TRBV6-3 to TRBJ1-1; no clear D gene. Germline CDR1 and CDR2: MNHEY and SVGEGT. The CDR3 covers 13 residues. The V and J ends lost 7 bases and 1 base respectively, with 10 bases between them. The CDR3 DNA follows: TGTGCCAGCACCAACGGGAGGAACACTGAAGCTTTCTTT. It encodes CASTNGRNTEAFF.

In this sample, this clonotype turned up a few times. J is TRBJ2-7 and V is TRBV7-9; D is perhaps TRBD2 (6 bases). The V gene's germline CDR1 is SEHNR and CDR2 FQNEAQ (reference sequence). The CDR3 is made up of 14 amino acids. V shed 2 bases and J shed 2 bases, with 10 bases lying between them. CDR3 region: CASSLKGRPYEQYF. CDR3 bases: TGTGCCAGCAGCTTAAAAGGGAGGCCCTACGAGCAGTACTTC.

The gene calls are TRBV12-3 or TRBV12-4 and TRBJ2-3; unclear D gene. The V end was cut by 3 bases, the J end by 6 bases, with 4 bases between. This CDR3 has 11 amino acids. Written as DNA, the CDR3 is TGTGCCAGCAGTTTTCGGGATACGCAGTATTTT. Protein sequence: CASSFRDTQYF.

V is TRBV20-1 and J is TRBJ2-7, with D possibly TRBD1 on 7 matching bases. Germline CDR1 is DFQATT and CDR2 is SNEGSKA (reference sequence). This CDR3 region has 15 residues. The germline V and J ends were trimmed by 0 bases and 6 bases, with 18 bases remaining between them. The CDR3 loop reads CSARDLGGGLGEQYF. The CDR3 DNA follows: TGCAGTGCTAGAGATTTAGGAGGGGGCCTAGGCGAGCAGTACTTC.

The table lists this clonotype with a few counts. V usage is TRBV7-8 and J usage is TRBJ2-2; D is uncertain. The ends were cut back, 5 bases at V and 1 base at J, with 8 bases in the middle. Germline CDR1 and CDR2: SGHVS and FQNEAQ. There are 14 residues in the CDR3. CDR3 nucleotide sequence: TGTGCCAGCAGCCCACGACGGAACACCGGGGAGCTGTTTTTT. Protein product: CASSPRRNTGELFF.